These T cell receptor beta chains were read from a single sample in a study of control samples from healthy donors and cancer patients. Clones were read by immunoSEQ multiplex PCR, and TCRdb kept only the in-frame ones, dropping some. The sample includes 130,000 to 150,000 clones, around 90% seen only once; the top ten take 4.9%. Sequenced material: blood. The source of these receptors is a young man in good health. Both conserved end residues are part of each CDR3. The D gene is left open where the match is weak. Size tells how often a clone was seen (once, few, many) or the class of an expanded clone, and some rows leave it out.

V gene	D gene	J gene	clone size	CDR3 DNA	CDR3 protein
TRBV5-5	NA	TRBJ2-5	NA	TGTGCCAGCAGCTTAGTCCCGGAGACCCAGTACTTC	CASSLVPETQYF
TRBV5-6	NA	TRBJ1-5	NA	TGTGCCAGCAGTGGTGGCGAACTCCATGAGGTTAATCAGCCCCAGCATTTT	CASSGGELHEVNQPQHF
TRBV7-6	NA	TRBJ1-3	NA	TGTGCCAGCAGCAATCCTTTGACCTCTGCTGGAAACACCATATATTTT	CASSNPLTSAGNTIYF
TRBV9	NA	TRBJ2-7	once	TGTGCCAGCAGCGTAGATGGATACTCCTACGAGCAGTACTTC	CASSVDGYSYEQYF
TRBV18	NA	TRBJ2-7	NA	TGTGCCAGCTCGCCGAGCCCCGGGGGGCTTGGAGAGCAGTACTTC	CASSPSPGGLGEQYF
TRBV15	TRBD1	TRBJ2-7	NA	TGTGCCACCAGCAACCGGGACAGGGGGCCCAGCGGTTCCTACGAGCAGTACTTC	CATSNRDRGPSGSYEQYF
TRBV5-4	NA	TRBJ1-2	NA	TGTGCCAGCAGCGCCGAGGCCTCACTTAACTATGGCTACACCTTC	CASSAEASLNYGYTF
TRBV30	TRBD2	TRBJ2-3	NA	TGTGCCTCCCCAGCGGGAGGGCCACCAGATACGCAGTATTTT	CASPAGGPPDTQYF
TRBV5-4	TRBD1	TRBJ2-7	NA	TGTGCCAGCAGCCTACGGACAGGGGGCACATACGAGCAGTACTTC	CASSLRTGGTYEQYF
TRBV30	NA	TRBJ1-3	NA	TGTGCCTGGAGTGACCAGGGATCTGGAAACACCATATATTTT	CAWSDQGSGNTIYF
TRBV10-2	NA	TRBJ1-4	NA	TGCGCCAGCAGTGTCCGGGGGAAGGAAAAACTGTTTTTT	CASSVRGKEKLFF
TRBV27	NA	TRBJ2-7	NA	TGTGCCAGCAGTGAGGGACTTACTTACGAGCAGTACTTC	CASSEGLTYEQYF
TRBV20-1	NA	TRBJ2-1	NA	TGCAGTGCTGAGCAGACGAATGAGCAGTTCTTC	CSAEQTNEQFF
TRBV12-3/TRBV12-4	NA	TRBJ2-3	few	TGTGCCAGCAGGCCACACACGGAAGATACGCAGTATTTT	CASRPHTEDTQYF
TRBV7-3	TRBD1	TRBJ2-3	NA	TGTGCCAGCAGTCGACAGGGTGGGACAGATACGCAGTATTTT	CASSRQGGTDTQYF
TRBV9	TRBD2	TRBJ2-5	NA	TGTGCCAGCAGCGAGGGGGGACTAGCGGAGACCCAGTACTTC	CASSEGGLAETQYF
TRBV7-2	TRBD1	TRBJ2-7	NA	TGTGCCAGCAGCTTAGAGACAGGGGATACCTACGAGCAGTACTTC	CASSLETGDTYEQYF
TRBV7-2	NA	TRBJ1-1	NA	TGTGCCAGCAGCACCGGGACAACCAACACTGAAGCTTTCTTT	CASSTGTTNTEAFF
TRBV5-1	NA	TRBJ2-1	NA	TGCGCCACCGGGGGTGGCGGCTCCTACAATGAGCAGTTCTTC	CATGGGGSYNEQFF
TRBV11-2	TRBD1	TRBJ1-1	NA	TGTGCCAGCAGCTTAGGCTGGACAGGGACTAGGACTGAAGCTTTCTTT	CASSLGWTGTRTEAFF
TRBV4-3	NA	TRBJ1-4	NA	TGCGCCAGCAGCCAAGAAACAGTGGTTGAAAAACTGTTTTTT	CASSQETVVEKLFF
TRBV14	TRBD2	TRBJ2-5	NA	TGTGCCAGCAGCCAAGATCTGGTAGCGGGAAACCAAGAGACCCAGTACTTC	CASSQDLVAGNQETQYF
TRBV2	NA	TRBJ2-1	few	TGTGCCAGCAGTGAAGCAACGACGCGGAGGTACAATGAGCAGTTCTTC	CASSEATTRRYNEQFF
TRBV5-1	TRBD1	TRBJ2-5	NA	TGCGCCAGCAGCTTGTCGCCCGCAGGGGGCGGAGAGACCCAGTACTTC	CASSLSPAGGGETQYF
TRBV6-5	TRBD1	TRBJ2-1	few	TGTGCCAGCAGCCCCAGACAGGGGGCCTACAATGAGCAGTTCTTC	CASSPRQGAYNEQFF
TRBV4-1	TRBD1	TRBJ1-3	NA	TGCGCCAGCAGCCAAGATTGGCGACAGGGGAGGAACACCATATATTTT	CASSQDWRQGRNTIYF
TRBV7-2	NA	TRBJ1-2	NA	TGTGCCAGCAGCTTGGGAGGAGGGGCCCTTGGCTACACCTTC	CASSLGGGALGYTF
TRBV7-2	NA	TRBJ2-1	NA	TGTGCCAGCAGCAATGAAGGAGATAAGTTCTTC	CASSNEGDKFF
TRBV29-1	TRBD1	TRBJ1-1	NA	TGCAGCGAGGGACAGGAGAGCACGAACACTGAAGCTTTCTTT	CSEGQESTNTEAFF
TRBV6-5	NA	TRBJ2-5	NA	TGTGCCAGCAGTTACTCGCGTAGCGAGAATGTTCAGTACTTC	CASSYSRSENVQYF
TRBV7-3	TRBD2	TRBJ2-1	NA	TGTGCCAGCAGTCTAAACCCTAGCGGAAGCTCCTACAATGAGCAGTTCTTC	CASSLNPSGSSYNEQFF
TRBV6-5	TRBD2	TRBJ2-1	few	TGTGCCAGCAGTTACTCGTCGGGGAGGGTCAATGAGCAGTTCTTC	CASSYSSGRVNEQFF
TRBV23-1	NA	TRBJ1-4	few	TGCGCCAGCAGTCAACCCCCACAGGGAATTACGCCTAATGAAAAACTGTTTTTT	CASSQPPQGITPNEKLFF
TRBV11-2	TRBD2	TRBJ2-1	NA	TGTGCCAGCAGCCACAGCGGGACTAGCGGGAGTGAGCAGTTCTTC	CASSHSGTSGSEQFF
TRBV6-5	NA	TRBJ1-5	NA	TGTGCCAGCAGTCAGGGGACACTCAATCAGCCCCAGCATTTT	CASSQGTLNQPQHF
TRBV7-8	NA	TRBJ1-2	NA	TGTGCCAGCAGCTTATCCGACTATGGCTACACCTTC	CASSLSDYGYTF
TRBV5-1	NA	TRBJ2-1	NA	TGCGCCAGCAGCTTCGCGGCGGACTACAATGAGCAGTTCTTC	CASSFAADYNEQFF
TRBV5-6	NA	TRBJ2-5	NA	TGTGCCAGCAGCCCGGAGAGTGGGGAGACCCAGTACTTC	CASSPESGETQYF
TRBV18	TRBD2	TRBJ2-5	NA	TGTGCCAGCTCACGATCTACTAGCGGGAGTGGAGAGACCCAGTACTTC	CASSRSTSGSGETQYF
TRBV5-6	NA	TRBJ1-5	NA	TGTGCCAGCAGCTTGGCCAGGCAGGGGAGCGGCTACAATCAGCCCCAGCATTTT	CASSLARQGSGYNQPQHF
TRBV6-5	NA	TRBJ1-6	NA	TGTGCCAGCAGCTACAGAGGGGTTCATTCACCCCTCCACTTT	CASSYRGVHSPLHF
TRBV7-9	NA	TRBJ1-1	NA	TGTGCCAGCAGCCCCCCTGTGAGCACCTCCCTGAACACTGAAGCTTTCTTT	CASSPPVSTSLNTEAFF
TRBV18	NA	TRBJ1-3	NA	TGTGCCAGCTCACCACCGGGGCTCCCGGACACCATATATTTT	CASSPPGLPDTIYF
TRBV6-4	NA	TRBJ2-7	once	TGTGCCAGCAGGGGAGACACACAGGGTGTGTATAAGTCCTACGAGCAGTACTTC	CASRGDTQGVYKSYEQYF
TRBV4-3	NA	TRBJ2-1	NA	TGCGCCAGCAGCCAAGACGGATACAATGAGCAGTTCTTC	CASSQDGYNEQFF
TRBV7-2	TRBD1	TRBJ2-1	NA	TGTGCCAGCAGCATCCGACAGGGTCAGGTTGAGCAGTTCTTC	CASSIRQGQVEQFF
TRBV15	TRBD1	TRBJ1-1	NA	TGTGCCACCAGCACAAAGCTTACAGGGGGCACTGAAGCTTTCTTT	CATSTKLTGGTEAFF
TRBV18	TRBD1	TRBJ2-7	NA	TGTGCCAGCTCACCGGACAGGAATCGCGAGCAGTACTTC	CASSPDRNREQYF
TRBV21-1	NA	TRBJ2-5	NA	TGTGCCAGCAGACCTAGCGGGGGAAGCGAGGAGACCCAGTACTTC	CASRPSGGSEETQYF
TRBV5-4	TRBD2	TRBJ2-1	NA	TGTGCCAGCACCCTGGGGCTAGCGGGGTACAATGAGCAGTTCTTC	CASTLGLAGYNEQFF
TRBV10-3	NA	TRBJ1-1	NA	TGTGCCATCAGTGAGTCGACCGGGAACACTGAAGCTTTCTTT	CAISESTGNTEAFF
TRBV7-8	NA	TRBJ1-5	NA	TGTGCCAGCAGCCAACGGGGCCCCAATCAGCCCCAGCATTTT	CASSQRGPNQPQHF